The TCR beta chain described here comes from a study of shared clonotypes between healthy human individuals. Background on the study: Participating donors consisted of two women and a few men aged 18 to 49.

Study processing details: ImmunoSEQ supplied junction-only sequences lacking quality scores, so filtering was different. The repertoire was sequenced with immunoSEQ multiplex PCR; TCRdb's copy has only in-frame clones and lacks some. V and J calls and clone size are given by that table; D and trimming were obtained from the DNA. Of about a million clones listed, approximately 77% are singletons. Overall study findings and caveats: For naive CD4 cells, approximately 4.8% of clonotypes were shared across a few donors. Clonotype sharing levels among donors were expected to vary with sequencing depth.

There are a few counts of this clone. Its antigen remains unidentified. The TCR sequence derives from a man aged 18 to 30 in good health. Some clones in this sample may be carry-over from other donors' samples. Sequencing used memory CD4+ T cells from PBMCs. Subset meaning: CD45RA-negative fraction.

The CDR3 bases are TGTGCCAGCAGCCGTCAAGGAGATACGCAGTATTTT. Translated, it gives CASSRQGDTQYF. This chain links TRBV11-3 with TRBJ2-3; D gene uncertain. V dropped 5 bases and J dropped 5 bases, with 8 bases sitting between them. The CDR3 spans 12 residues. Germline V gene data show CDR1 as SGHNT and CDR2 as YENEEA.